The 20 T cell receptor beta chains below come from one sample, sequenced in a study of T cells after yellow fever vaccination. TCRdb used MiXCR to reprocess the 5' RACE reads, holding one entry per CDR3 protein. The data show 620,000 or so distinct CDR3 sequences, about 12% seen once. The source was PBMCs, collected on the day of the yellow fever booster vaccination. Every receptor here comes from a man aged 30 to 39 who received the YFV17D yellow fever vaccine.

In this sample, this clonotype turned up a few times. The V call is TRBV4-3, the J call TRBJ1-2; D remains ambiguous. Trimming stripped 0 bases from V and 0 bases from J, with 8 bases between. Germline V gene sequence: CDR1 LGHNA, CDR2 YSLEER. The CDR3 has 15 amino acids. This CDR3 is CASSQDPATNYGYTF. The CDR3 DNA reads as TGCGCCAGCAGCCAAGATCCAGCCACTAACTATGGCTACACCTTC.

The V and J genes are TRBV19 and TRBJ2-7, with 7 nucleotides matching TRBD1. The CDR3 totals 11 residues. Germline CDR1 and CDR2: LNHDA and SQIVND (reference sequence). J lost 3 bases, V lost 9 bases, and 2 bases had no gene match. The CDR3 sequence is CASGQDYEQYF. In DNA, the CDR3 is TGTGCCAGCGGACAGGACTACGAGCAGTACTTC.

CDR3 sequence reads: CASPGQGRGAFF. CDR3 bases: TGTGCCAGCCCGGGACAGGGGAGGGGAGCTTTCTTT. The chain recombines TRBV7-9 with TRBJ1-1; 10 nucleotides align to TRBD1. The V and J ends lost 8 bases and 10 bases, in that order; junction bases with no gene match: 7. The CDR3 loop spans 12 amino acids. CDR1 is SEHNR and CDR2 is FQNEAQ in the germline V gene (reference sequence).

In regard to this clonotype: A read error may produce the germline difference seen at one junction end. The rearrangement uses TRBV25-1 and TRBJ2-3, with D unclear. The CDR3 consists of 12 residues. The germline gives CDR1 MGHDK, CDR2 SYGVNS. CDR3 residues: CTSHGSTDTQYF. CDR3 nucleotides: TGTACCAGCCATGGGTCCACAGATACGCAGTATTTT.

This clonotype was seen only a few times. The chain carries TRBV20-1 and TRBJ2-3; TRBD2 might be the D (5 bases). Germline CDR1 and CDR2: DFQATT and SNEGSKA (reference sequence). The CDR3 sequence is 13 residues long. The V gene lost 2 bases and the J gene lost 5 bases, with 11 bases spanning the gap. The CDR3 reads CSARPMRVDTQYF. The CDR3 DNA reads TGCAGTGCTAGACCAATGAGGGTAGATACGCAGTATTTT.

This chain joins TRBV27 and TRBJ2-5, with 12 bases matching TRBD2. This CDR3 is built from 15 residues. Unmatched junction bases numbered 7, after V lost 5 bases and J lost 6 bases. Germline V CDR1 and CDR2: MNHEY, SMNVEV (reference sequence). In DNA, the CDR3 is TGTGCCAGCAGTCCCGGACTAGCGGGACAAAAGACCCAGTACTTC. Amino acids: CASSPGLAGQKTQYF.

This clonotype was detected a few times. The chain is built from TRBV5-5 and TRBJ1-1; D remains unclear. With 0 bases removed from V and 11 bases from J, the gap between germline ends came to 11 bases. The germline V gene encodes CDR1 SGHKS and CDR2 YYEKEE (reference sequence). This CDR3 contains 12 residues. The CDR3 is CASSLVVQRAFF. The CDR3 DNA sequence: TGTGCCAGCAGCTTGGTGGTGCAACGGGCTTTCTTT.

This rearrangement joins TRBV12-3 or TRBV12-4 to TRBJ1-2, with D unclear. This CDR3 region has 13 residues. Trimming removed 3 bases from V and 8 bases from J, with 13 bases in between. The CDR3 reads CASSLDRLEGYTF. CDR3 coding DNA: TGTGCCAGCAGTTTGGACCGCTTAGAGGGCTACACCTTC.

CDR3 nucleotide sequence: TGTGCCAGCAGAGACCTAACTAGCGGGAGTGGCACTTACGAGCAGTACTTC. This codes for CASRDLTSGSGTYEQYF. The chain carries TRBV6-1 and TRBJ2-7; TRBD2 aligns across 11 bases. CDR1 is MNHNS, CDR2 SASEGT, per germline. CDR3 size: 17 residues. V gave up 6 bases and J gave up 4 bases; unmatched junction bases: 14.

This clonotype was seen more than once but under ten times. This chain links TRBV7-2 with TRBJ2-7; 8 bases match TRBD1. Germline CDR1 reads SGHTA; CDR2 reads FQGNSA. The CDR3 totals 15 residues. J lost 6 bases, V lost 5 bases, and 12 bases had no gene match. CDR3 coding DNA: TGTGCCAGCAGCCTCGGACAGGGACGTAGTGGCGAGCAGTACTTC. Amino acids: CASSLGQGRSGEQYF.

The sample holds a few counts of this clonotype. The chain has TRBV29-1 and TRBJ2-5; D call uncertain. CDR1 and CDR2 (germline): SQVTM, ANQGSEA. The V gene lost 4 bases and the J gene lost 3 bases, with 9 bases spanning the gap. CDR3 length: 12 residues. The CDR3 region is CSVVGKEETQYF. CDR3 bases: TGCAGCGTTGTGGGGAAGGAAGAGACCCAGTACTTC.

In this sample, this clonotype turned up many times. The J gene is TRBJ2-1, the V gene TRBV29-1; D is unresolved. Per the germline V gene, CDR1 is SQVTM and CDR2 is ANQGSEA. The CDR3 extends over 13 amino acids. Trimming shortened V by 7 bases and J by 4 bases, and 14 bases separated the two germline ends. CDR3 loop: CSGCLNPYNEQFF. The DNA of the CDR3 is TGCAGCGGATGTTTAAACCCATACAATGAGCAGTTCTTC.

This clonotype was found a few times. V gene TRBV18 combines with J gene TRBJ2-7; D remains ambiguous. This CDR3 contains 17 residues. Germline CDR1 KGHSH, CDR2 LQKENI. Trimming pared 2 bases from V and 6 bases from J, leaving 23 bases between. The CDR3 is CASSPENGSWPRSEQYF. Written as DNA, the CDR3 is TGTGCCAGCTCACCAGAGAACGGGTCCTGGCCGAGGTCCGAGCAGTACTTC. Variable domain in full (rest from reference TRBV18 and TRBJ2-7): NAGVMQNPRHLVRRRGQEARLRCSPMKGHSHVYWYRQLPEEGLKFMVYLQKENIIDESGMPKERFSAEFPKEGPSILRIQQVVRGDSAAYFCASSPENGSWPRSEQYFGPGTRLTVT.

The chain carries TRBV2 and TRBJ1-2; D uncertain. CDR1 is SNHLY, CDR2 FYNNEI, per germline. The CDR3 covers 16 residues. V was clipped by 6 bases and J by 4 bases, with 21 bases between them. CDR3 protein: CASRPGSSAPFYGYTF. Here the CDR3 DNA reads TGTGCCAGCAGGCCGGGGTCCTCCGCTCCTTTCTATGGCTACACCTTC.

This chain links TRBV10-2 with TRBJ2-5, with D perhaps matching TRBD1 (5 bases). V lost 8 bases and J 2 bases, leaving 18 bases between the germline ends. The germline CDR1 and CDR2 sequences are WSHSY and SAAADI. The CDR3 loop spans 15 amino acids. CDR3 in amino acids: CASYPGPTQQETQYF. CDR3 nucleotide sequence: TGCGCCAGCTACCCAGGGCCAACGCAACAAGAGACCCAGTACTTC.

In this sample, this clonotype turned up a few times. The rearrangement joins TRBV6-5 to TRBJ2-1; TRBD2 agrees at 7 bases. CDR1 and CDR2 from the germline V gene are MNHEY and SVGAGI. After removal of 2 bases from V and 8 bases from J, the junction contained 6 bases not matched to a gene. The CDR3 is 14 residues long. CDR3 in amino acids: CASSYTPAGDEQFF. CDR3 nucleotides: TGTGCCAGCAGTTACACCCCGGCGGGAGATGAGCAGTTCTTC.

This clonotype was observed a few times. The CDR3 DNA reads as TGCGCCAGCAGTGATGGACAACAAAGGAGGGGGACCCAGTACTTC. This sequence encodes CASSDGQQRRGTQYF. The chain combines TRBV10-2 with TRBJ2-5; possible D gene TRBD2, 6 bases. Looked up from germline, CDR1 is WSHSY and CDR2 is SAAADI. V lost 3 bases and J lost 7, with 18 bases in between. This CDR3 is built from 15 residues.

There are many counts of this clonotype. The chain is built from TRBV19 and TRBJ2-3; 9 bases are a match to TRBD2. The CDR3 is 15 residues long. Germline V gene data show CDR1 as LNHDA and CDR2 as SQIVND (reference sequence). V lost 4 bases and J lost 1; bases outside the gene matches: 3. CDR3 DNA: TGTGCCAGTAGTAGACGGACTAGCGGCACAGATACGCAGTATTTT. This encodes CASSRRTSGTDTQYF.

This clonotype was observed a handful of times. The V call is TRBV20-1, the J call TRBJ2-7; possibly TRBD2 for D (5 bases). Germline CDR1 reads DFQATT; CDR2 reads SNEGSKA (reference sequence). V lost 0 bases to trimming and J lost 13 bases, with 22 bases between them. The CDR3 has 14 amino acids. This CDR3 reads CSARDSGRLNENYF. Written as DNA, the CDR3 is TGCAGTGCTAGAGACTCCGGCCGACTAAACGAAAACTACTTC.

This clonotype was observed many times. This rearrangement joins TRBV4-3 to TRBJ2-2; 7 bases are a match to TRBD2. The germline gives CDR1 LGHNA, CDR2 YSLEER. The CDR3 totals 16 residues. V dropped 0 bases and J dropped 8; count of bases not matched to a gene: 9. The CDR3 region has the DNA TGCGCCAGCAGCCAAGAGCCAGCGGGATCCGCTGGGGAGCTGTTTTTT. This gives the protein CASSQEPAGSAGELFF.